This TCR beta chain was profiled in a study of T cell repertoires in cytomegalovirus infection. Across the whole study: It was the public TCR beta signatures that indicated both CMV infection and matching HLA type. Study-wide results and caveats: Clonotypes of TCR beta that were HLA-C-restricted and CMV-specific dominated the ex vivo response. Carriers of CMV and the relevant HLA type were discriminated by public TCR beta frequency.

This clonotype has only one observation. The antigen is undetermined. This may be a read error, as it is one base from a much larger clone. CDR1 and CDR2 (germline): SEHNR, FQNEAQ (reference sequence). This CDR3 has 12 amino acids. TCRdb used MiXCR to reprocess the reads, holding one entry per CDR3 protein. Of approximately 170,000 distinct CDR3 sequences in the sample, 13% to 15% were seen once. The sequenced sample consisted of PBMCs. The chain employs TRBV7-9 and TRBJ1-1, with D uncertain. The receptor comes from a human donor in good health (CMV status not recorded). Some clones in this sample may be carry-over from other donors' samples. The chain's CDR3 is CSSSSSWGEAFF. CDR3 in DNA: TGTTCCAGCAGCTCAAGTTGGGGTGAAGCTTTCTTT. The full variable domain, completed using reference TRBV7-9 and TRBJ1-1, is DTGVSQNPRHKITKRGQNVTFRCDPISEHNRLYWYRQTLGQGPEFLTYFQNEAQLEKSRLLSDRFSAERPKGSFSTLEIQRTEQGDSAMYLCSSSSSWGEAFFGQGTRLTVV.